Shown below are 16 T cell receptor beta chains from a single sample sequenced in a study of blood T cell repertoires in COVID-19. The data were produced by immunoSEQ multiplex PCR, yet TCRdb's version contains in-frame clones alone and is incomplete. The sample lists 150,000 to 200,000 clones; roughly 86% were seen once. Sequencing input: peripheral blood. These receptors all come from a woman aged 25 to 45 with active or convalescent COVID-19.

DNA for the CDR3: TGTGCCAGCAGCTTTACCCAGGGGGCCTATGGCTACACCTTC. It translates to CASSFTQGAYGYTF. The chain joins TRBV5-5 to TRBJ1-2; 8 nucleotides line up with TRBD1. This CDR3 comprises 14 residues. Germline CDR1 and CDR2: SGHKS and YYEKEE (reference sequence). The junction had 4 bases not matched to a gene; V was cut back by 2 bases and J by 4 bases.

This clone was seen a few times. The chain recombines TRBV19 with TRBJ1-2; D remains ambiguous. The CDR3 has 13 amino acids. V dropped 7 bases and J dropped 6 bases, with 15 bases sitting between them. The germline CDR1 and CDR2 sequences are LNHDA and SQIVND (reference sequence). Here the CDR3 DNA reads TGTGCCAGTACCTCCGGGAGGCGGAATGGCTACACCTTC. Amino acids: CASTSGRRNGYTF.

In its sample, this clone was seen once. The sample holds other DNA sequences that translate to the same CDR3. The genes are TRBV28 and TRBJ1-2, with a tentative D call TRBD1 (6 bases). V dropped 5 bases and J dropped 3 bases, with 10 bases sitting between them. The CDR3 extends over 13 amino acids. Germline CDR1 is MDHEN and CDR2 is SYDVKM. The CDR3 is CASSPPGDYGYTF. CDR3 bases: TGTGCCAGCAGTCCACCAGGGGACTATGGCTACACCTTC.

The rearrangement uses TRBV30 and TRBJ1-4, with 11 nucleotides matching TRBD1. The CDR3 sequence is 16 residues long. Germline CDR1 is GTSNPN and CDR2 is SVGIG (reference sequence). V shed 3 bases and J 2 bases; nucleotides not matched to a gene: 5. CDR3 nucleotides: TGTGCCTGGAGAGGACAGGGGGCGCTTACTAATGAAAAACTGTTTTTT. This translates into CAWRGQGALTNEKLFF. The whole variable domain, filled in from reference TRBV30 and TRBJ1-4, reads SQTIHQWPATLVQPVGSPLSLECTVEGTSNPNLYWYRQAAGRGLQLLFYSVGIGQISSEVPQNLSASRPQDRQFILSSKKLLLSDSGFYLCAWRGQGALTNEKLFFGSGTQLSVL.

V gene TRBV5-1 combines with J gene TRBJ2-5, with 7 bases aligning to TRBD1. Germline CDR1 is SGHRS and CDR2 is YFSETQ. The CDR3 has 14 residues. The ends lost 4 bases at V and 4 bases at J; junction bases unmatched: 7. The CDR3 DNA sequence: TGCGCCAGCAGCATCGACAGGGCACTAGAGACCCAGTACTTC. This sequence encodes CASSIDRALETQYF.

The genes are TRBV28 and TRBJ1-2; D gene unclear. Germline V gene lookup returns CDR1 MDHEN and CDR2 SYDVKM. The CDR3 sequence is 14 residues long. Trimming cost V 2 bases and J 2 bases, with 9 bases left between them. The CDR3 protein is CASSLTRVNYGYTF. The CDR3 coding sequence is TGTGCCAGCAGTTTAACGAGGGTCAACTATGGCTACACCTTC.

The chain has TRBV5-1 and TRBJ1-2; D unclear. Trimming shortened V by 5 bases and J by 4 bases, and 18 bases separated the two germline ends. The CDR3 runs to 15 residues. Germline CDR1 reads SGHRS; CDR2 reads YFSETQ. The CDR3 nucleotides read TGCGCCAGCAGAAACACAGTCCGCGGACTCTATGGCTACACCTTC. Its translation: CASRNTVRGLYGYTF.

The chain links TRBV11-2 to TRBJ2-7; 10 bases agree with TRBD2. V lost 0 bases and J lost 6; bases outside the gene matches: 5. The CDR3 runs 15 residues. Germline V gene sequence: CDR1 SGHAT, CDR2 FQNNGV. This chain's CDR3 is CASSLDWSSGSEQYF. The CDR3 coding sequence is TGTGCCAGCAGCTTAGATTGGTCTAGCGGGAGCGAGCAGTACTTC.

This chain connects TRBV28 to TRBJ2-7, with a tentative D call TRBD2 (6 bases). V lost 3 bases and J 12 bases, leaving 18 bases between the germline ends. Germline loops: CDR1 MDHEN, CDR2 SYDVKM. The CDR3 runs to 13 residues. The CDR3 sequence: CASSFPQGRRGYF. The CDR3 DNA reads TGTGCCAGCAGTTTCCCCCAAGGTAGGAGGGGGTACTTC.

The CDR3 DNA follows: TGTGCCAGCAGTTTACTTGACAGCTATAGCAATCAGCCCCAGCATTTT. Translated: CASSLLDSYSNQPQHF. The genes are TRBV28 and TRBJ1-5; the D gene is possibly TRBD1 (5 bases). V lost 2 bases, J lost 0 bases, and 11 bases lay in between. Germline CDR1 and CDR2: MDHEN and SYDVKM. The CDR3 spans 16 residues.

This chain connects TRBV10-3 to TRBJ2-3; 9 bases map to TRBD2. V lost 5 bases to trimming and J lost 3 bases; unmatched junction nucleotides: 6. Germline V gene lookup returns CDR1 ENHRY and CDR2 SYGVKD. The CDR3 consists of 15 residues. CDR3 nucleotide sequence: TGTGCCATCAGTTTTAGCGGGAGTCGTACAGATACGCAGTATTTT. Translation: CAISFSGSRTDTQYF.

The V and J genes are TRBV27 and TRBJ1-4, with 9 nucleotides matching TRBD1. CDR3 length equals 14 residues. The V segment lost 4 bases and the J segment 6 bases; nucleotides outside the gene matches: 3. CDR1 is MNHEY and CDR2 is SMNVEV in the germline V gene (reference sequence). The CDR3 region has the DNA TGTGCCAGCAGTTCTTGGACAGGGGATGAAAAACTGTTTTTT. Translating gives CASSSWTGDEKLFF.

This rearrangement joins TRBV24-1 to TRBJ2-3, with 9 bases identical to TRBD2. The CDR3 runs to 13 residues. V trimming: 10 bases; J trimming: 4 bases; junction bases outside the gene matches: 5. CDR1 and CDR2 (germline): KGHDR, SFDVKD. The CDR3 DNA sequence: TGTGCCACTCGAGCGGGAGGTGCAGATACGCAGTATTTT. Amino acid sequence: CATRAGGADTQYF.

The chain couples TRBV27 to TRBJ1-2; D might be TRBD1 (6 bases). This CDR3 contains 13 residues. V lost 3 bases and J lost 7, with 12 bases in between. Germline V gene lookup returns CDR1 MNHEY and CDR2 SMNVEV (reference sequence). CDR3 in amino acids: CASSFGGASGYTF. CDR3 bases: TGTGCCAGCAGTTTTGGGGGGGCATCTGGCTACACCTTC.

V gene TRBV4-2 combines with J gene TRBJ2-5, with TRBD2 as a possible D gene (6 bases). The V gene's germline CDR1 is LGHNA and CDR2 YNFKEQ. The ends were cut back, 0 bases at V and 1 base at J, with 9 bases in the middle. CDR3 length: 15 residues. The CDR3 region has the DNA TGTGCCAGCAGCCAAGAGGGAGGAGTCCAAGAGACCCAGTACTTC. Protein product: CASSQEGGVQETQYF.

This chain links TRBV25-1 with TRBJ2-7, with 10 positions matching TRBD1. Trimming took 4 bases from V and 6 from J; bases not matched to a gene: 9. Germline V CDR1 and CDR2: MGHDK, SYGVNS. This CDR3 has 15 residues. This chain's CDR3 is CASSGSGTGAGEQYF. The CDR3 DNA reads TGTGCCAGCAGTGGCTCCGGGACAGGGGCCGGCGAGCAGTACTTC.